These T cell receptor beta chains were read from a single sample in a study of blood T cell repertoires in COVID-19. Produced via immunoSEQ multiplex PCR; TCRdb's table is partial and in-frame only. The data hold 150,000 to 200,000 clones, with around 82% observed a single time. Input material: peripheral blood. These TCRs come from a woman aged 40 to 55 with COVID-19, enrolled during active disease. The CDR3 runs from the conserved cysteine through the conserved F or W. D genes are given only for firm matches. Clone size is given for some rows only: seen once, a few or many times, or a class if the clone is expanded.

D: TRBD1; V: TRBV10-3; size: .; J: TRBJ1-4; CDR3: CASGGTGGEKLFF; DNA: TGTGCCTCCGGGGGGACAGGGGGTGAAAAACTGTTTTTT
D: .; V: TRBV10-3; size: .; J: TRBJ2-5; CDR3: CAISDWEIQETQYF; DNA: TGTGCCATCAGTGATTGGGAGATCCAAGAGACCCAGTACTTC
D: TRBD1; V: TRBV27; size: .; J: TRBJ1-2; CDR3: CASSTGGGYGYTF; DNA: TGTGCCAGCAGTACAGGGGGCGGGTATGGCTACACCTTC
D: .; V: TRBV27; size: .; J: TRBJ2-1; CDR3: CASSSDSTGYNEQFF; DNA: TGTGCCAGCAGTTCGGACTCCACGGGGTACAATGAGCAGTTCTTC
D: TRBD2; V: TRBV3-1/TRBV3-2; size: .; J: TRBJ2-3; CDR3: CASQTSGGLTDTQYF; DNA: TGTGCCAGCCAGACTAGCGGGGGACTCACAGATACGCAGTATTTT
D: .; V: TRBV6-5; size: .; J: TRBJ1-3; CDR3: CASSYSRATITTIYF; DNA: TGTGCCAGCAGTTACTCCCGCGCAACCATCACCACCATATATTTT
D: .; V: TRBV2; size: .; J: TRBJ2-1; CDR3: CASGREQGRNEQFF; DNA: TGTGCCAGCGGGAGGGAACAGGGTAGGAATGAGCAGTTCTTC
D: TRBD2; V: TRBV24-1; size: .; J: TRBJ2-1; CDR3: CATSDPTSGVINEQFF; DNA: TGTGCCACCAGTGATCCAACTAGCGGGGTTATCAATGAGCAGTTCTTC
D: .; V: TRBV30; size: .; J: TRBJ1-5; CDR3: CAWSSGYSNQPQHF; DNA: TGTGCCTGGAGTTCGGGGTATAGCAATCAGCCCCAGCATTTT
D: .; V: TRBV30; size: .; J: TRBJ1-3; CDR3: CAWSVSYSGNTIYF; DNA: TGTGCCTGGAGTGTATCTTACTCTGGAAACACCATATATTTT
D: TRBD2; V: TRBV4-1; size: .; J: TRBJ2-1; CDR3: CASSQGAAGEDNEQFF; DNA: TGCGCCAGCAGCCAAGGGGCAGCGGGGGAAGACAATGAGCAGTTCTTC
D: .; V: TRBV30; size: .; J: TRBJ2-5; CDR3: CAWSVPPRETQYF; DNA: TGTGCCTGGAGTGTACCCCCCAGGGAGACCCAGTACTTC
D: TRBD1; V: TRBV9; size: .; J: TRBJ2-1; CDR3: CASSGSGQPYNEQFF; DNA: TGTGCCAGCAGCGGATCGGGACAGCCTTACAATGAGCAGTTCTTC
D: .; V: TRBV5-5; size: few; J: TRBJ2-7; CDR3: CASSSTGGAVQYF; DNA: TGTGCCAGCAGCTCCACTGGTGGGGCGGTGCAGTACTTC
D: TRBD1; V: TRBV7-8; size: .; J: TRBJ2-3; CDR3: CATGQGVLEDTQYF; DNA: TGTGCGACCGGACAGGGGGTCTTAGAAGATACGCAGTATTTT
D: TRBD2; V: TRBV6-1; size: once; J: TRBJ2-1; CDR3: CASSDFGRARTEQFF; DNA: TGTGCCAGCAGTGATTTCGGGAGGGCGAGGACTGAGCAGTTCTTC
D: .; V: TRBV2; size: .; J: TRBJ1-2; CDR3: CASSLRGGDGYTF; DNA: TGTGCCAGCAGTCTACGGGGGGGAGATGGCTACACCTTC
D: .; V: TRBV12-3/TRBV12-4; size: .; J: TRBJ1-1; CDR3: CASRSVENTEAFF; DNA: TGTGCCAGCAGGTCGGTCGAGAACACTGAAGCTTTCTTT
D: TRBD1; V: TRBV9; size: .; J: TRBJ2-5; CDR3: CASSVTGGETQYF; DNA: TGTGCCAGCAGCGTAACAGGGGGCGAGACCCAGTACTTC
D: TRBD1; V: TRBV28; size: .; J: TRBJ2-1; CDR3: CASSLYRGDRGRMVNEQFF; DNA: TGTGCCAGCAGTTTATACCGGGGGGACAGGGGAAGGATGGTCAATGAGCAGTTCTTC
D: .; V: TRBV7-8; size: .; J: TRBJ1-1; CDR3: CASSLDINTNTEAFF; DNA: TGTGCCAGCAGCTTAGACATTAACACGAACACTGAAGCTTTCTTT
D: TRBD1; V: TRBV12-5; size: .; J: TRBJ1-4; CDR3: CASGSGQTANEKLFF; DNA: TGTGCTAGTGGTTCGGGACAGACAGCTAATGAAAAACTGTTTTTT
D: .; V: TRBV18; size: .; J: TRBJ2-7; CDR3: CASSPLPPDRSSSYEQYF; DNA: TGTGCCAGCTCACCGCTGCCCCCCGACAGGTCGAGCTCCTACGAGCAGTACTTC
D: .; V: TRBV27; size: few; J: TRBJ1-3; CDR3: CASSPLSGNTIYF; DNA: TGTGCCAGCAGCCCCCTCTCTGGAAACACCATATATTTT
D: TRBD1; V: TRBV4-2; size: .; J: TRBJ1-5; CDR3: CASSQLETGQPQHF; DNA: TGTGCCAGCAGCCAGCTGGAGACAGGGCAGCCCCAGCATTTT
D: .; V: TRBV4-1; size: .; J: TRBJ2-5; CDR3: CASSQALQETQYF; DNA: TGCGCCAGCAGCCAAGCTCTACAAGAGACCCAGTACTTC
D: .; V: TRBV3-1/TRBV3-2; size: .; J: TRBJ1-1; CDR3: CASSPHRFRVTEAFF; DNA: TGTGCCAGCAGCCCGCACAGGTTTCGAGTAACTGAAGCTTTCTTT
D: TRBD1; V: TRBV19; size: .; J: TRBJ2-3; CDR3: CASTRTGAGTDTQYF; DNA: TGTGCCAGTACGAGGACAGGGGCGGGCACAGATACGCAGTATTTT
D: TRBD1; V: TRBV10-2; size: .; J: TRBJ2-3; CDR3: CASSERGRSDTQYF; DNA: TGCGCCAGCAGTGAAAGGGGGCGATCAGATACGCAGTATTTT
D: TRBD2; V: TRBV28; size: .; J: TRBJ2-4; CDR3: CASLSGVAAKNIQYF; DNA: TGTGCCAGCCTTAGCGGGGTGGCCGCCAAAAACATTCAGTACTTC
D: .; V: TRBV2; size: .; J: TRBJ1-1; CDR3: CASSGQAGYTEAFF; DNA: TGTGCCAGCAGTGGACAAGCGGGATACACTGAAGCTTTCTTT
D: TRBD1; V: TRBV19; size: .; J: TRBJ1-5; CDR3: CASSPDRGRGQPQHF; DNA: TGTGCCAGTAGTCCTGACAGGGGGAGAGGTCAGCCCCAGCATTTT
D: .; V: TRBV18; size: once; J: TRBJ2-7; CDR3: CASSPLSDSYEQYF; DNA: TGTGCCAGCTCACCCCTGTCGGACAGCTACGAGCAGTACTTC
D: .; V: TRBV6-5; size: .; J: TRBJ1-4; CDR3: CASSYEGVGEKLFF; DNA: TGTGCCAGCAGTTATGAAGGGGTTGGCGAAAAACTGTTTTTT
D: .; V: TRBV28; size: .; J: TRBJ1-5; CDR3: CASRQTGGGDQPQHF; DNA: TGTGCCAGCCGGCAGACAGGCGGGGGGGATCAGCCCCAGCATTTT
D: .; V: TRBV6-5; size: .; J: TRBJ1-1; CDR3: CASRGGKLGNTEAFF; DNA: TGTGCCAGCAGAGGAGGAAAATTGGGTAACACTGAAGCTTTCTTT
D: TRBD1; V: TRBV27; size: once; J: TRBJ2-3; CDR3: CASSPRQGRTDTQYF; DNA: TGTGCCAGCAGTCCAAGACAGGGACGCACAGATACGCAGTATTTT
D: .; V: TRBV7-9; size: .; J: TRBJ2-3; CDR3: CASSLAGSTDTQYF; DNA: TGTGCCAGCAGCTTAGCGGGCAGCACAGATACGCAGTATTTT
D: TRBD1; V: TRBV6-2/TRBV6-3; size: once; J: TRBJ1-1; CDR3: CASSYSGQGTEAFF; DNA: TGTGCCAGCAGTTACTCGGGACAGGGGACTGAAGCTTTCTTT
D: .; V: TRBV6-6; size: .; J: TRBJ2-2; CDR3: CASSRGLNTGELFF; DNA: TGTGCCAGCAGTCGTGGCCTGAACACCGGGGAGCTGTTTTTT
D: TRBD2; V: TRBV5-4; size: .; J: TRBJ2-7; CDR3: CASRSGTSYEQYF; DNA: TGTGCCAGCAGATCCGGGACTAGCTACGAGCAGTACTTC
D: TRBD1; V: TRBV11-2; size: .; J: TRBJ1-1; CDR3: CASSFGQVGTEAFF; DNA: TGTGCCAGCAGCTTCGGACAGGTCGGCACTGAAGCTTTCTTT
D: TRBD2; V: TRBV7-8; size: .; J: TRBJ2-1; CDR3: CASSETSGGSRLGEQFF; DNA: TGTGCCAGCAGCGAAACTAGCGGGGGCTCCCGCCTTGGTGAGCAGTTCTTC